Each of the 15 T cell receptor beta chains below was sequenced from the same sample in a study. In TCRdb, the 5' RACE reads were re-called with MiXCR into one record per CDR3 protein. The repertoire holds 40,000 to 65,000 distinct CDR3 sequences, with around 25% as singletons. The sequenced sample consisted of tumor-infiltrating naive CD4+ T cells sorted from the breast tumor. Described subset: naive CD4+ T cells, CD4+CD45RA+CD25-. These receptors were obtained from a female donor with breast cancer.

J is TRBJ1-1 and V is TRBV5-1; no clear D. This CDR3 is built from 13 residues. Germline V gene lookup returns CDR1 SGHRS and CDR2 YFSETQ. Trimming took 4 bases from V and 0 from J, leaving 7 bases between them. In DNA, the CDR3 is TGCGCCAGCAGCCCATTAATGAACACTGAAGCTTTCTTT. Translation gives CASSPLMNTEAFF. Complete variable domain (other parts from reference TRBV5-1 and TRBJ1-1): KAGVTQTPRYLIKTRGQQVTLSCSPISGHRSVSWYQQTPGQGLQFLFEYFSETQRNKGNFPGRFSGRQFSNSRSEMNVSTLELGDSALYLCASSPLMNTEAFFGQGTRLTVV.

On this clonotype itself: Compared with germline, one end of the junction differs, possibly owing to a read error. The V gene is TRBV5-1, the J gene TRBJ1-4; no clear D. CDR1 and CDR2 from the germline V gene are SGHRS and YFSETQ. This CDR3 has 14 amino acids. DNA of the CDR3: TGCGCCGGCAGCCCGGCCTCTGAGGGTGAAAAACTGTTTTTT. This sequence encodes CAGSPASEGEKLFF.

Relative to its sample, this clonotype is medium-sized. This chain's CDR3 is CASSTYRGEQYF. The CDR3, as DNA: TGTGCCAGCAGCACATACAGGGGCGAGCAGTACTTC. This sequence joins TRBV7-2 and TRBJ2-7; 7 nucleotides align to TRBD1. The V and J ends lost 5 bases and 6 bases, in that order; junction bases with no gene match: 4. Germline assignment: CDR1 SGHTA and CDR2 FQGNSA. The CDR3 runs to 12 residues.

This clonotype was found many times. The chain employs TRBV29-1 and TRBJ2-5; D might be TRBD1 (5 bases). CDR1 and CDR2 from the germline V gene are SQVTM and ANQGSEA. Trimming removed 5 bases from V and 4 bases from J, with 20 bases in between. The CDR3 totals 15 residues. The CDR3, as DNA: TGCAGCGTTTCAGTGTCAGGGAATCGCCTAGAGACCCAGTACTTC. Its translation is CSVSVSGNRLETQYF. Drawing the rest from reference TRBV29-1 and TRBJ2-5, the complete variable domain is SAVISQKPSRDICQRGTSLTIQCQVDSQVTMMFWYRQQPGQSLTLIATANQGSEATYESGFVIDKFPISRPNLTFSTLTVSNMSPEDSSIYLCSVSVSGNRLETQYFGPGTRLLVL.

This clonotype has a handful of counts. The rearrangement joins TRBV7-6 to TRBJ2-7; perhaps TRBD1 as D (5 bases). The V gene lost 4 bases and the J gene lost 6 bases, with 10 bases spanning the gap. This CDR3 is 12 amino acids long. Per the germline V gene, CDR1 is SGHVS and CDR2 is FNYEAQ. This chain's CDR3 is CASSSTGVEQYF. In DNA, the CDR3 is TGTGCCAGCAGCTCTACAGGCGTCGAGCAGTACTTC. The entire variable domain, with the rest obtained from reference TRBV7-6 and TRBJ2-7, is as follows: GAGVSQSPRYKVTKRGQDVALRCDPISGHVSLYWYRQALGQGPEFLTYFNYEAQQDKSGLPNDRFSAERPEGSISTLTIQRTEQRDSAMYRCASSSTGVEQYFGPGTRLTVT.

The chain is built from TRBV7-8 and TRBJ2-1; D tentatively reads TRBD1 or TRBD2 (6 bases each). The CDR3 runs 16 residues. V was cut by 2 bases and J by 4 bases, with 15 bases left in between. Germline V lookup: CDR1 SGHVS, CDR2 FQNEAQ. In DNA, the CDR3 is TGTGCCAGCAGCTTAAACTCGGGGGCGGGATACAATGAGCAGTTCTTC. The encoded protein is CASSLNSGAGYNEQFF.

Many counts were recorded for this clonotype. The chain recombines TRBV29-1 with TRBJ1-1; D perhaps matches TRBD1 (5 bases). The CDR3 totals 15 residues. The V end lost 6 bases, the J end lost 4 bases, and 21 bases lay between the germline ends. CDR1 SQVTM and CDR2 ANQGSEA come from the germline V gene. CDR3 region: CSVDPGTPSSTEAFF. The CDR3, as DNA: TGCAGCGTGGACCCAGGGACCCCCTCATCCACTGAAGCTTTCTTT. The variable domain in full, with the rest retrieved from reference TRBV29-1 and TRBJ1-1, is SAVISQKPSRDICQRGTSLTIQCQVDSQVTMMFWYRQQPGQSLTLIATANQGSEATYESGFVIDKFPISRPNLTFSTLTVSNMSPEDSSIYLCSVDPGTPSSTEAFFGQGTRLTVV.

The V gene is TRBV10-3, the J gene TRBJ2-5; possible D gene TRBD1, 5 bases. This CDR3 has 18 residues. V lost 0 bases and J lost 2, with 19 bases in between. Germline V gene lookup returns CDR1 ENHRY and CDR2 SYGVKD. CDR3 residues: CAISESKPATAFQETQYF. For the CDR3, the DNA is TGTGCCATCAGTGAGTCTAAGCCCGCGACAGCTTTTCAAGAGACCCAGTACTTC.

V usage is TRBV7-2 and J usage is TRBJ1-4; 7 bases map to TRBD1. The length of the CDR3 is 15 residues. The V segment lost 0 bases and the J segment 10 bases; nucleotides outside the gene matches: 8. Germline V gives CDR1 SGHTA, CDR2 FQGNSA. The DNA of the CDR3 is TGTGCCAGCAGCTTAGCGGGAGGGGGCGCGGGAAAACTGTTTTTT. Protein sequence: CASSLAGGGAGKLFF.

Only one count was recorded for this clonotype. The chain employs TRBV7-9 and TRBJ1-5; D is unresolved. Trimming shortened V by 5 bases and J by 4 bases, and 12 bases separated the two germline ends. Germline CDR1 is SEHNR and CDR2 is FQNEAQ (reference sequence). This CDR3 has 14 amino acids. CDR3 in amino acids: CASSRGDGNQPQHF. The CDR3 nucleotides are TGTGCCAGCAGCCGAGGAGACGGAAATCAGCCCCAGCATTTT.

This clonotype was seen only a few times. V is TRBV7-2 and J is TRBJ1-2; D might be TRBD1 (5 bases). V was clipped by 4 bases and J by 5 bases, with 20 bases between them. The germline gives CDR1 SGHTA, CDR2 FQGNSA. The CDR3 runs to 16 residues. The CDR3 nucleotides are TGTGCCAGCAGCTCCCGGGACCCGGGGAGAAGGTATGGCTACACCTTC. It codes for CASSSRDPGRRYGYTF.

In DNA, the CDR3 is TGTGCCAGCGCGGATGCCCCCATAGCGAACACTGAAGCTTTCTTT. Amino acids: CASADAPIANTEAFF. V and J are TRBV5-6 and TRBJ1-1; D is unresolved. V was cut by 7 bases and J by 1 base, with 17 bases left in between. The CDR3 is 15 residues long. Germline V lookup: CDR1 SGHDT, CDR2 YYEEEE.

CDR3 DNA: TGTGCCAGCAGCTTAACTAGATGGCAGGGAAACGGAAACACTGAAGCTTTCTTT. Its translation is CASSLTRWQGNGNTEAFF. The V and J genes are TRBV7-6 and TRBJ1-1; a possible D gene is TRBD1 (5 bases). V shed 2 bases and J shed 2 bases, with 21 bases lying between them. This CDR3 region has 18 residues. Germline V gene lookup returns CDR1 SGHVS and CDR2 FNYEAQ.

This clonotype showed up many times. The J gene is TRBJ2-1, the V gene TRBV20-1; TRBD1 aligns across 9 bases. The CDR3 runs to 15 residues. The junction had 12 bases not matched to a gene; V was cut back by 7 bases and J by 5 bases. Germline V CDR1 and CDR2: DFQATT, SNEGSKA (reference sequence). CDR3 nucleotide sequence: TGCAGTGTTTTATCCGGGACAGGGCTAAACAATGAGCAGTTCTTC. It translates to CSVLSGTGLNNEQFF.

Concerning this clonotype itself: One base away lies a much larger clone, so this may be a sequencing read error. The rearrangement uses TRBV7-2 and TRBJ2-7, with D maybe TRBD2 (5 bases). The CDR3 has 14 residues. Germline values: CDR1 SGHTA, CDR2 FQGNSA. The CDR3: CVSQEGGLSYEQYF. The CDR3 coding sequence is TGTGTCAGCCAAGAGGGCGGTCTCTCCTACGAGCAGTACTTC.